This TCR beta chain originates from a study of PD-1 blockade in classical Hodgkin lymphoma. Study-wide background: Patients were treated with nivolumab at 3 mg/kg, and this was given intravenously every 2 weeks. Findings of the study overall: Healthy donors reportedly exceeded newly diagnosed patients in baseline TCR diversity. Possibly reflecting disease activity or prior therapy, repertoire differences have causes that remain undefined. Newly diagnosed patients had diversity similar to the baseline diversity of complete responders.

Trimming stripped 8 bases from V and 4 bases from J, with 8 bases between. The CDR3 is 12 residues long. CDR1 is ENHRY and CDR2 is SYGVKD in the germline V gene. On this clone itself: Its antigen is still unknown.

Measured with immunoSEQ multiplex PCR; TCRdb has only the in-frame clones, and not every one. This table has about 85,000 clones, around nine tenths appearing once. Brentuximab vedotin exposure varied, and every patient relapsed after autologous stem cell transplantation. The sample was peripheral blood mononuclear cells (PBMCs), taken before the second cycle of nivolumab. The source of this sequence is a human donor with classical Hodgkin lymphoma. The chain employs TRBV10-3 and TRBJ2-2; D is uncertain. The CDR3 loop is CAIHTGTGELFF. The CDR3 nucleotides are TGTGCCATCCATACCGGCACCGGGGAGCTGTTTTTT.